The T cell receptor (beta chain) described here comes from a study of blood T cell repertoires in COVID-19. Whole-study context: Samples of COVID-19 (acute and convalescent) were obtained from the United States, Italy and Spain.

Measured with immunoSEQ multiplex PCR; TCRdb has only the in-frame clones, and not every one. This sample has 150,000 to 200,000 clones; roughly 88% occur once, and the top ten carry around 9.9%. The sequencing sample was made of peripheral blood. This receptor was identified in a human donor with active or convalescent COVID-19. The donor label of this sample is uncertain.

As DNA, the CDR3 is TGTGCCATTGGGACAGGGACTAATGAAAAACTGTTTTTT. Amino acid sequence: CAIGTGTNEKLFF. The chain is built from TRBV10-3 and TRBJ1-4; TRBD1 aligns across 9 bases. V shed 9 bases and J 2 bases; nucleotides not matched to a gene: 1. This CDR3 spans 13 amino acids. Germline V gene lookup returns CDR1 ENHRY and CDR2 SYGVKD.